This T cell receptor (beta chain) was documented in a study of cytomegalovirus exposure and HLA in healthy donors. The study's findings and limits: Trimming of TCR beta V- and J-genes showed a link, identified in a later analysis, to a missense DCLRE1C variant. Reports credit the classifier with highly specific, highly sensitive diagnosis of cytomegalovirus status.

As for this clone: Its cognate antigen is unknown.

The PCR ran on 60 Vbeta and 13 Jbeta primers. The table came from immunoSEQ multiplex PCR; TCRdb's copy has only in-frame clones and leaves some out. The sample consists of some 190,000 clones, about three quarters of them appearing once. The V end was cut by 1 base, the J end by 3 bases, with 12 bases between. Germline lookup yields CDR1 SGHAT and CDR2 FQNNGV. The CDR3 length is 15 residues. The chain has TRBV11-2 and TRBJ2-5; the D is unclear. The clonotype was recovered from a man aged 18 to 30 in good health and CMV-seronegative. Sequencing was done on a sample of PBMCs. For the CDR3, the DNA is TGTGCCAGCAGCTTAGCACCGGATCGGGAAGAGACCCAGTACTTC. Translated: CASSLAPDREETQYF.